The rows below give T cell receptor beta chains drawn from one sample of a study of shared clonotypes between healthy human individuals. TCRdb's copy holds only in-frame clones and misses some; the assay was immunoSEQ multiplex PCR. The sample consists of 2 million to 2.5 million clones, 80% to 95% of them appearing once. What was sequenced was naive CD4+ T cells from PBMCs. The receptors here all came from a man younger than 35 in good health. Some clones in this sample may be carry-over from other donors' samples. CDR3s include the opening cysteine and the closing phenylalanine or tryptophan. The order of the fields is clone size, J gene, V gene, D gene, CDR3 DNA, CDR3 protein. A D gene is named only where the DNA matches it firmly. Clone size appears in some rows only: once, few, many, or a class for an expanded clone.

>NA|TRBJ2-7|TRBV29-1|TRBD2
TGCAGCGTCTCTAGCGGGAGGGCCGGGGAGCAGTACTTC
CSVSSGRAGEQYF
>NA|TRBJ1-4|TRBV28|NA
TGTGCCAGCAGGTCCCCAAGGGGCCCTGAAAAACTGTTTTTT
CASRSPRGPEKLFF
>NA|TRBJ1-1|TRBV5-1|TRBD1
TGCGCCAGCAGCTTGGGGACTTACAGGGGGCGCTTTACTGAAGCTTTCTTT
CASSLGTYRGRFTEAFF
>once|TRBJ2-1|TRBV5-4|NA
TGTGCCAGCAGCTTGAATAGACCGGCGGACAATGAGCAGTTCTTC
CASSLNRPADNEQFF
>NA|TRBJ2-3|TRBV9|TRBD2
TGTGCCAGCAGTGGGCTAGCGGGTGGAGGCACAGATACGCAGTATTTT
CASSGLAGGGTDTQYF
>once|TRBJ2-7|TRBV5-1|TRBD1
TGCGCCAGCAAGGGCCAGGGGGCATCGTACGAGCAGTACTTC
CASKGQGASYEQYF
>NA|TRBJ2-4|TRBV28|NA
TGTGCCAGCAGTCGCCGTACAGGGTTAGAAAGCATTCAGTACTTC
CASSRRTGLESIQYF
>NA|TRBJ2-3|TRBV28|NA
TGTGCCAGCAGTGACCCGGACACAGATACGCAGTATTTT
CASSDPDTDTQYF
>NA|TRBJ1-1|TRBV28|NA
TGTGCCAGCAGTCAAGGGCGGAACATCGGAAATTTAAACACTGAAGCTTTCTTT
CASSQGRNIGNLNTEAFF
>NA|TRBJ2-2|TRBV5-4|TRBD1
TGTGCCAGCAGCACCTTACAGGGGGCAAACACCGGGGAGCTGTTTTTT
CASSTLQGANTGELFF
>NA|TRBJ1-1|TRBV2|NA
TGTGCCAGTCGCCTCCCCTGGCTAGCACAGCCTCAGAACACTGAAGCTTTCTTT
CASRLPWLAQPQNTEAFF
>few|TRBJ1-5|TRBV5-1|NA
TGCGCCAGCAGCACGGATAGCGGCAATCAGCCCCAGCATTTT
CASSTDSGNQPQHF
>NA|TRBJ2-3|TRBV19|TRBD1
TGTGCCAGCCGACGCACAGGGGGTAGGACAGATACGCAGTATTTT
CASRRTGGRTDTQYF
>NA|TRBJ2-7|TRBV28|NA
TGTGCCAGCAGTTTTGGCCTTTCCGAGCAGTACTTC
CASSFGLSEQYF
>NA|TRBJ2-7|TRBV5-4|NA
TGTGCCAGCAGCGCAGAGGCGTTCCAGGGTCGTTGGTACGAGCAGTACTTC
CASSAEAFQGRWYEQYF
>NA|TRBJ2-5|TRBV19|TRBD1
TGTGCCAGTAGTAGGACCCGGACAGGGGGAGAGACCCAGTACTTC
CASSRTRTGGETQYF
>once|TRBJ1-1|TRBV5-1|NA
TGCGCCAGCAGCGACCAGACAGTGAACACTGAAGCTTTCTTT
CASSDQTVNTEAFF
>once|TRBJ2-5|TRBV18|NA
TGTGCCAGCTCACCTTCCATAACGGAAGAGACCCAGTACTTC
CASSPSITEETQYF
>NA|TRBJ2-1|TRBV7-9|NA
TGTGCCAGCAGCAGACAGTACAATGAGCAGTTCTTC
CASSRQYNEQFF
>NA|TRBJ1-4|TRBV28|NA
TGTGCCAGCAGTTCCTTTGGGGGGAGGGAAAAACTGTTTTTT
CASSSFGGREKLFF
>NA|TRBJ2-3|TRBV4-3|TRBD2
TGCGCCAGCAGCCTAAGGCTGTCCGGGACTAGTGCAGATACGCAGTATTTT
CASSLRLSGTSADTQYF
>NA|TRBJ2-7|TRBV4-2|TRBD2
TGTGCCAGCAGCCAAGACCGGACTAAGCGGGAGCACGAGCAGTACTTC
CASSQDRTKREHEQYF
>few|TRBJ1-2|TRBV5-4|NA
TGTGCCAGCACCTGGGGGGAGAGCTATGGCTACACCTTC
CASTWGESYGYTF
>NA|TRBJ2-7|TRBV28|TRBD1
TGTGCCAGCACCGTGACAGGGAGTTGGATTGAGCAGTACTTC
CASTVTGSWIEQYF
>NA|TRBJ1-1|TRBV9|TRBD1
TGTGCCAGCAGCCCCCCCAGGACAGGACCTACTGAAGCTTTCTTT
CASSPPRTGPTEAFF
>NA|TRBJ1-3|TRBV2|NA
TGTGCCAGCAGTGATAGAAGAAACACCATATATTTT
CASSDRRNTIYF
>NA|TRBJ1-2|TRBV9|NA
TGTGCCAGCAGCGCCCGGGGTTTGGGTGGCTACACCTTC
CASSARGLGGYTF
>NA|TRBJ1-4|TRBV4-3|NA
TGCGCCAGCAGCGGGGACGGAGGTGGAGAAAAACTGTTTTTT
CASSGDGGGEKLFF
>NA|TRBJ2-5|TRBV19|NA
TGTGCCAGTAGTAAAGGCATGACGTACCAAGAGACCCAGTACTTC
CASSKGMTYQETQYF
>NA|TRBJ2-7|TRBV5-1|TRBD1
TGCGCCAGCAGACCCCCCGGGACAGGGAGCACCTACGAGCAGTACTTC
CASRPPGTGSTYEQYF
>NA|TRBJ2-2|TRBV7-3|TRBD2
TGTGCCAGCAGCTTAACTGGGACTAGAACCGGGGAGCTGTTTTTT
CASSLTGTRTGELFF
>NA|TRBJ2-3|TRBV5-1|NA
TGCGCCAGCAGCCCCGGGGGACCAGATACGCAGTATTTT
CASSPGGPDTQYF